One T cell receptor (beta chain) is described in this entry. Antigen: not known. This sample stems from a study of T cell responses to AZD1222 COVID-19 vaccine. Findings of the study overall: Dominant CD4 TCR responses targeted spike regions 160-218 and 743-854.

Germline CDR1 reads KGHSH; CDR2 reads LQKENI. V trimming: 8 bases; J trimming: 8 bases; junction bases outside the gene matches: 18. This CDR3 has 17 amino acids. Sequencing used immunoSEQ multiplex PCR; TCRdb keeps in-frame clones, though not all of them. The table shows around 150,000 clones, with around 95% occurring only once. The TCR was taken from an adult in good health. The starting material was peripheral blood, obtained on day 0 of AZD1222 vaccination. The chain joins TRBV18 to TRBJ2-2; 9 nucleotides agree with TRBD2. The CDR3 sequence is CASRRTPGSGSSGELFF. In nucleotides, the CDR3 is TGTGCCAGCCGCCGAACACCCGGTAGCGGGAGCTCGGGGGAGCTGTTTTTT. The full variable domain, with the rest looked up from reference TRBV18 and TRBJ2-2, is NAGVMQNPRHLVRRRGQEARLRCSPMKGHSHVYWYRQLPEEGLKFMVYLQKENIIDESGMPKERFSAEFPKEGPSILRIQQVVRGDSAAYFCASRRTPGSGSSGELFFGEGSRLTVL.